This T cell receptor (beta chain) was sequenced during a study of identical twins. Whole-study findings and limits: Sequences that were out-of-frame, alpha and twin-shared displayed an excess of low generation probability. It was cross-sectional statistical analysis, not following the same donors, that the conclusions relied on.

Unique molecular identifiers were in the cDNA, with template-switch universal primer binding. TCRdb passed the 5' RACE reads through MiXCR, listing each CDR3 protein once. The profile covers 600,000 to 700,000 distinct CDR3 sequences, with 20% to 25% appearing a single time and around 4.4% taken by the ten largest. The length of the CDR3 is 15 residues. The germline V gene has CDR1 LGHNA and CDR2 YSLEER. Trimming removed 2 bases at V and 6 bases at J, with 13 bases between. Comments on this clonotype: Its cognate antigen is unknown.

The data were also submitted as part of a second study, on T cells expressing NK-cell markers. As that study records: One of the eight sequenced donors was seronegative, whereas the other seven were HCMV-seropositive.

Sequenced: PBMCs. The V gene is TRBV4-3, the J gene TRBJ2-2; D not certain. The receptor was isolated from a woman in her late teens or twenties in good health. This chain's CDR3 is CASSQLHSVAGELFF. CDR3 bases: TGCGCCAGCAGCCAACTTCACAGCGTCGCCGGGGAGCTGTTTTTT.